This T cell receptor (beta chain) came from a study of blood T cells in healthy people across ages. Study-wide results and caveats: PBMC samples, being unsorted, prevented any conclusive comparison of naive and antigen-experienced cells. It was held that diversity estimates obtained from one million T cells represented underestimates.

A second PCR, run for about 7 to 11 cycles, used a sample-barcoded 5' primer plus a J-beta primer mix. MiXCR was run by TCRdb on the 5' RACE reads, yielding one entry per CDR3 protein. The sample lists approximately 1,000,000 distinct CDR3 sequences, 40% to 50% occurring once. About this clonotype: The antigen is not known. Germline is not matched at one junction end, which may reflect a read error.

The CDR3 runs to 15 residues. Germline V gene lookup returns CDR1 MDHEN and CDR2 SYDVKM. The V call is TRBV28, the J call TRBJ2-5; 9 bases match TRBD1. Material for sequencing was blood. The receptor was derived from a woman in her sixties or seventies in good health. The DNA of the CDR3 is TGTGCCAGCGGTTTCCAGGACAGGGGAGGAGAGACCCAGTACTTC. Amino acid sequence: CASGFQDRGGETQYF.